This TCR beta chain stems from a study of identical twins. Whole-study results and caveats: The models gave estimates that fell short of the out-of-frame TCR alpha sharing seen in monozygotic twins. Sequences that were out-of-frame, alpha and twin-shared displayed an excess of low generation probability. The study drew conclusions from cross-sectional statistical analysis, not from following the same donors. Sequences that were beta out-of-frame showed weaker excess twin sharing.

Only a few counts were recorded for this clonotype. The antigen is unknown. The CDR3 has 17 residues. Germline assignment: CDR1 LGHDT and CDR2 YNNKEL (reference sequence). Trimming cost V 0 bases and J 0 bases, with 14 bases left between them. TCRdb recomputed calls from the 5' RACE reads with MiXCR, one row per CDR3 protein. The profile shows roughly 1.6 million distinct CDR3 sequences, around 29% of them singletons. Source material: cord blood. The gene calls are TRBV3-1 and TRBJ2-5; D may be TRBD2 (5 bases). The receptor's source is a newborn girl in good health. The CDR3 reads CASSQDRVARYQETQYF. DNA of the CDR3: TGTGCCAGCAGCCAAGATAGGGTAGCGCGGTACCAAGAGACCCAGTACTTC.